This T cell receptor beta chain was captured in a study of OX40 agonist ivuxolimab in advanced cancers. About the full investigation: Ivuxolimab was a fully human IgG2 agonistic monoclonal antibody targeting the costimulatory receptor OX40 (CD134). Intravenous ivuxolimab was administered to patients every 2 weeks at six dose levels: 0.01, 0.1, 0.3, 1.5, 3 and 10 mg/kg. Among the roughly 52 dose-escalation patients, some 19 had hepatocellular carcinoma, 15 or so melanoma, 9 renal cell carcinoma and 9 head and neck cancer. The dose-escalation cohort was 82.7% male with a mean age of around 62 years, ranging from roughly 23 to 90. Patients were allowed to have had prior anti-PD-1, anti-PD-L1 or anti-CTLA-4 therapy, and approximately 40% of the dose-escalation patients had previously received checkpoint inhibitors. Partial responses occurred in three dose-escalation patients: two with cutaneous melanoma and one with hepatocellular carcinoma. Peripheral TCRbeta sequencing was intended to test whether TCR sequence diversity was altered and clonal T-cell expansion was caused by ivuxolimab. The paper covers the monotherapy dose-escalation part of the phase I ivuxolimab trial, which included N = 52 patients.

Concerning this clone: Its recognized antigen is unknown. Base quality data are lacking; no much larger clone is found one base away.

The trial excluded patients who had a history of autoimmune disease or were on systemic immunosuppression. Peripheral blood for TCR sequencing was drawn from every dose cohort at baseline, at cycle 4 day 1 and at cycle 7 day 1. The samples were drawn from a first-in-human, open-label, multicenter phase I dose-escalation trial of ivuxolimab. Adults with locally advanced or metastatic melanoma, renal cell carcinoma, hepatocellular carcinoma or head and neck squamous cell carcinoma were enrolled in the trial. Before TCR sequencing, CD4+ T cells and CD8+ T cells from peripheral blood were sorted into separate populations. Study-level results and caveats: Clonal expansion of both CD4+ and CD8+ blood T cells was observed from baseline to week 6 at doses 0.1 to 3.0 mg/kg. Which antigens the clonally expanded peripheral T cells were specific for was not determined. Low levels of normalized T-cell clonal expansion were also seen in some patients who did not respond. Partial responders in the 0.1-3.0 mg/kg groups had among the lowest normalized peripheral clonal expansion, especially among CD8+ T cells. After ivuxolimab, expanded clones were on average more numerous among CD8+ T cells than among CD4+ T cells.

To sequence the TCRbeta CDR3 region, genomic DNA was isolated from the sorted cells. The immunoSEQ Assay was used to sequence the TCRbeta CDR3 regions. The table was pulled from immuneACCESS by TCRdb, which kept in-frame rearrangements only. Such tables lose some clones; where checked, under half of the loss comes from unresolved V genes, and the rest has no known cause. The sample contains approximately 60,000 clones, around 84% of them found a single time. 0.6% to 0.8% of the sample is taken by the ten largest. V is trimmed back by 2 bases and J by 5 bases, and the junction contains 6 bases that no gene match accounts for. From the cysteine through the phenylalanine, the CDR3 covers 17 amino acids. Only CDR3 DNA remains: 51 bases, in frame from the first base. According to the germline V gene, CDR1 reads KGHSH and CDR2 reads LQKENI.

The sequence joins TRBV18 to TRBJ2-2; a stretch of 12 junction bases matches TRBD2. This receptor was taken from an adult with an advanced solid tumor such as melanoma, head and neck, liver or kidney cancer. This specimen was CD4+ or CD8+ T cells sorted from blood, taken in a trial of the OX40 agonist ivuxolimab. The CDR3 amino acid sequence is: CASSPTTSGGKTGELFF. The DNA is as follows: TGTGCCAGCTCACCAACGACTAGCGGGGGAAAAACCGGGGAGCTGTTTTTT.